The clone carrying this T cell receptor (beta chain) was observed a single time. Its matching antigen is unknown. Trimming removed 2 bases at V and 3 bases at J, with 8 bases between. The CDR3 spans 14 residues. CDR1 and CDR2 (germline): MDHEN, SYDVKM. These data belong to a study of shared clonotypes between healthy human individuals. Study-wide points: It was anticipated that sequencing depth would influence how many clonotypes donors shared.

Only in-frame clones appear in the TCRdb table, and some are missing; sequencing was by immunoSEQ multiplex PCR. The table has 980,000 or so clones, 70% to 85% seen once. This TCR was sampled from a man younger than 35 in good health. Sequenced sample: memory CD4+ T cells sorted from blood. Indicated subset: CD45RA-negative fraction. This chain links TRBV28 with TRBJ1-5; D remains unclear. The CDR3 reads CASSLGTVNQPQHF. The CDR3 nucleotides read TGTGCCAGCAGTTTAGGTACAGTCAATCAGCCCCAGCATTTT.